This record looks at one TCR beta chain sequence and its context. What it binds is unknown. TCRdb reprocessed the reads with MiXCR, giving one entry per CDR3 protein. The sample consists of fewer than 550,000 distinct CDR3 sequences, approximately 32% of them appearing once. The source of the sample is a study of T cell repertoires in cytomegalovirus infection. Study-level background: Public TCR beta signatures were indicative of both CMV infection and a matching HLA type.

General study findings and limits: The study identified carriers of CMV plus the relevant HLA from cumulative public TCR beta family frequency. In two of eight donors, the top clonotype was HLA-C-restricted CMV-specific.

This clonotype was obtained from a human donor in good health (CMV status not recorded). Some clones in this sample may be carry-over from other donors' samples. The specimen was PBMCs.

The DNA of the CDR3 is TGCAGTGCTAGAGATTCCCGACAGGGGGTGGGCTACACCTTC. Amino acids: CSARDSRQGVGYTF. The V call is TRBV20-1, the J call TRBJ1-2; 9 bases agree with TRBD1. The CDR3 has 14 amino acids. In germline, CDR1 is DFQATT, CDR2 SNEGSKA (reference sequence). Trimming at V came to 0 bases and at J to 8 bases, leaving 7 bases not matched to a gene.